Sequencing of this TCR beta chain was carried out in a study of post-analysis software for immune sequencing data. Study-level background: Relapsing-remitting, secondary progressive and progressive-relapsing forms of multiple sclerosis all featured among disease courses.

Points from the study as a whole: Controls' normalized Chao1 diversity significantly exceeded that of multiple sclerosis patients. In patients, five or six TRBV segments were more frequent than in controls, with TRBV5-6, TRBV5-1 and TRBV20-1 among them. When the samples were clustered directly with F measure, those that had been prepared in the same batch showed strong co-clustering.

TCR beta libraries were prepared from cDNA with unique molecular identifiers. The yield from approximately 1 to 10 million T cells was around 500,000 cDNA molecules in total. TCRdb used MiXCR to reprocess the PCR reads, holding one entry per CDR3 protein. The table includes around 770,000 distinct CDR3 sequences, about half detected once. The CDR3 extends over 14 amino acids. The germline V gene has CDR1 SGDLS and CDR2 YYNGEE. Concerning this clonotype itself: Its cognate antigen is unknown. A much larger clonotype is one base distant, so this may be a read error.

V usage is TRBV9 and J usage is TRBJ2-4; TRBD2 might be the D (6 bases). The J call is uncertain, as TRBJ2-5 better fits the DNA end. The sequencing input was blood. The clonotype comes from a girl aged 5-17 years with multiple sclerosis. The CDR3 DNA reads TGTGCCAGCAGCGTAGCTCCGGAGGGGGAGACCCAGTACTTC. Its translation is CASSVAPEGETQYF.